Each of the 22 T cell receptor beta chains below was sequenced from the same sample in a study of blood T cell repertoires in COVID-19 (dated by TCRdb to the early 2020s). Library prep was done by the immunoSEQ multiplex PCR assay. This immuneACCESS table, as held by TCRdb, lists in-frame sequences with V and J called but not all clones. Of the missing ones, under half trace to an unresolved V gene in checked studies; the others have no known cause. In all, the sample holds about 20,000 clones, and about 87% of those were seen once. The ten largest account for roughly 3.2% of the sample. Sequenced: peripheral blood. The receptors were sampled from a human donor in a cohort sampled during active COVID-19.

V and J are TRBV7-9 and TRBJ2-2; the match to TRBD1 covers 7 bases. Germline V lookup: CDR1 SEHNR, CDR2 FQNEAQ (reference sequence). J gave up 7 bases and V 3 bases, and 17 bases lay outside the gene matches. CDR3 length equals 18 residues. In nucleotides, the CDR3 is TGTGCCAGCAGCTTCATCCCCGTAGACAGGGTGGTCGGCGGGGAGCTGTTTTTT. This translates into CASSFIPVDRVVGGELFF.

This clone was counted between two and nine times. The chain joins TRBV7-8 to TRBJ2-1; no clear D gene. CDR1 is SGHVS, CDR2 FQNEAQ, per germline. The V end was cut by 1 base, the J end by 10 bases, with 5 bases between. The CDR3 loop spans 11 amino acids. In DNA form, the CDR3 reads TGTGCCAGCAGCTTAGGAGTAGAGCAGTTCTTC. It translates to CASSLGVEQFF.

The rearrangement uses TRBV2 and TRBJ2-2; D is undetermined. CDR3 length: 17 amino acids. The germline V gene encodes CDR1 SNHLY and CDR2 FYNNEI. Trimming took off 0 bases at V and 7 bases at J, with 18 bases between the two ends. As DNA, the CDR3 is TGTGCCAGCAGTGAAGCGAGACTCCCCGGCAGTGACGGGGAGCTGTTTTTT. Its protein product is CASSEARLPGSDGELFF.

There are a few counts of this clone. This sequence joins TRBV15 and TRBJ2-1; the match to TRBD2 covers 14 bases. V was clipped by 7 bases and J by 7 bases; unmatched bases: 9. The CDR3 runs to 16 residues. Germline lookup yields CDR1 LNHNV and CDR2 YYDKDF (reference sequence). Here the CDR3 reads CATTDPGTSGSNEQFF. CDR3 coding DNA: TGTGCCACCACCGATCCCGGGACTAGCGGGAGTAATGAGCAGTTCTTC.

V is TRBV13 and J is TRBJ2-2, with a weak D call TRBD2 (5 bases). Trimming cost V 0 bases and J 6 bases, with 11 bases left between them. The CDR3 loop spans 15 amino acids. Germline assignment: CDR1 PRHDT and CDR2 FYEKMQ (reference sequence). The CDR3 DNA is TGTGCCAGCAGCTTAGGCCGTGCTAGCCCCGGGGAGCTGTTTTTT. Translated, it gives CASSLGRASPGELFF.

The chain recombines TRBV7-9 with TRBJ1-1; D perhaps matches TRBD1 (6 bases). Germline V CDR1 and CDR2: SEHNR, FQNEAQ (reference sequence). The V gene lost 8 bases and the J gene lost 1 base, with 11 bases spanning the gap. The CDR3 has 13 residues. CDR3 amino acids: CASARGRNTEAFF. CDR3 DNA sequence: TGTGCCAGCGCAAGGGGGAGGAACACTGAAGCTTTCTTT.

The V and J genes are TRBV19 and TRBJ2-2; the match to TRBD1 covers 7 bases. Per germline, CDR1 LNHDA and CDR2 SQIVND (reference sequence). The CDR3 contains 14 residues. Unmatched junction bases numbered 5, after V lost 6 bases and J lost 4 bases. This CDR3 is CASRRQGSTGELFF. In nucleotides, the CDR3 is TGTGCCAGTAGAAGACAGGGTTCCACCGGGGAGCTGTTTTTT. The full variable domain, completed using reference TRBV19 and TRBJ2-2, is DGGITQSPKYLFRKEGQNVTLSCEQNLNHDAMYWYRQDPGQGLRLIYYSQIVNDFQKGDIAEGYSVSREKKESFPLTVTSAQKNPTAFYLCASRRQGSTGELFFGEGSRLTVL.

The chain uses TRBV7-3 and TRBJ1-1; no definite D call. The CDR3 is made up of 13 amino acids. Germline CDR1 reads SGHTA; CDR2 reads FQGTGA. Trimming cost V 1 base and J 4 bases, with 7 bases left between them. The CDR3 reads CASSLNAGTEAFF. The CDR3, as DNA: TGTGCCAGCAGCTTAAACGCGGGCACTGAAGCTTTCTTT. Looking up the rest from reference TRBV7-3 and TRBJ1-1 gives the full variable domain: GAGVSQTPSNKVTEKGKYVELRCDPISGHTALYWYRQSLGQGPEFLIYFQGTGAADDSGLPNDRFFAVRPEGSVSTLKIQRTERGDSAVYLCASSLNAGTEAFFGQGTRLTVV.

V gene TRBV5-4 combines with J gene TRBJ2-7, with 14 positions matching TRBD2. CDR1 and CDR2 (germline): SGHNT, YYREEE (reference sequence). CDR3 length: 15 amino acids. Trimming at V came to 4 bases and at J to 7 bases, leaving 7 bases not matched to a gene. The CDR3 sequence is CASSPWTSGRREQYF. DNA for the CDR3: TGTGCCAGCAGCCCTTGGACTAGCGGGAGGCGAGAGCAGTACTTC.

The rearrangement joins TRBV11-3 to TRBJ2-2, with 8 bases that match TRBD2. V lost 1 base to trimming and J lost 4 bases; unmatched junction nucleotides: 2. CDR3 length: 15 residues. Germline V gene lookup returns CDR1 SGHNT and CDR2 YENEEA. CDR3 amino acids: CASSLAGGVTGELFF. CDR3 DNA sequence: TGTGCCAGCAGCTTAGCGGGAGGGGTCACCGGGGAGCTGTTTTTT.

This chain uses TRBV11-2 with TRBJ2-5; a weak D match, TRBD2 (6 bases). Per germline, CDR1 SGHAT and CDR2 FQNNGV. This CDR3 spans 16 amino acids. Trimming pared 1 base from V and 4 bases from J, leaving 16 bases between. CDR3 loop: CASSLGFGEDGETQYF. The CDR3 coding sequence is TGTGCCAGCAGCTTAGGTTTTGGGGAGGATGGAGAGACCCAGTACTTC.

The genes are TRBV6-5 and TRBJ1-2; tentatively, D is TRBD1 (6 bases). Trimming shortened V by 6 bases and J by 8 bases, and 13 bases separated the two germline ends. This CDR3 is built from 12 residues. Germline CDR1 reads MNHEY; CDR2 reads SVGAGI. The CDR3 bases are TGTGCCAGCAGGTTACAGGGTTTCGGCTACACCTTC. As protein: CASRLQGFGYTF.

The chain uses TRBV19 and TRBJ1-5; 7 positions agree with TRBD1. In germline, CDR1 is LNHDA, CDR2 SQIVND (reference sequence). The CDR3 runs to 14 residues. After removal of 4 bases from V and 2 bases from J, the junction contained 2 bases not matched to a gene. DNA of the CDR3: TGTGCCAGTAGTACAGGGGGTGGCAATCAGCCCCAGCATTTT. Its protein product is CASSTGGGNQPQHF. Supplemented by reference TRBV19 and TRBJ1-5, the full variable domain reads DGGITQSPKYLFRKEGQNVTLSCEQNLNHDAMYWYRQDPGQGLRLIYYSQIVNDFQKGDIAEGYSVSREKKESFPLTVTSAQKNPTAFYLCASSTGGGNQPQHFGDGTRLSIL.

The V call is TRBV4-2, the J call TRBJ2-5; weak D call: TRBD2 (7 bases). The CDR3 runs to 16 residues. Looked up from germline, CDR1 is LGHNA and CDR2 is YNFKEQ. Trimming left V 6 bases short and J 0 bases short, with 17 bases between. For the CDR3, the DNA is TGTGCCAGCAGTGGGGGGGGGAAGGGGGACCAAGAGACCCAGTACTTC. Amino acids: CASSGGGKGDQETQYF.

The V and J genes are TRBV19 and TRBJ2-1, with 11 nucleotides matching TRBD2. After removal of 5 bases from V and 10 bases from J, the junction contained 10 bases not matched to a gene. This CDR3 has 15 amino acids. The germline V gene encodes CDR1 LNHDA and CDR2 SQIVND (reference sequence). The CDR3 loop reads CASSFTSGRGREQFF. DNA of the CDR3: TGTGCCAGTAGTTTTACTAGCGGGAGAGGTAGAGAGCAGTTCTTC.

This chain joins TRBV10-3 and TRBJ1-1, with D possibly TRBD1 on 5 matching bases. CDR1 is ENHRY and CDR2 is SYGVKD in the germline V gene. The CDR3 spans 13 residues. V was trimmed by 4 bases and J by 8 bases, leaving 14 bases between them. The CDR3 loop reads CAISGRDLSEAFF. The CDR3 nucleotides are TGTGCCATCAGTGGACGGGACTTATCGGAAGCTTTCTTT.

The chain employs TRBV30 and TRBJ2-7, with a possible D match to TRBD1 (5 bases). V was trimmed by 0 bases and J by 3 bases, leaving 18 bases between them. The CDR3 covers 16 residues. Germline CDR1 reads GTSNPN; CDR2 reads SVGIG (reference sequence). CDR3 sequence reads: CAWSVLDRGALYEQYF. CDR3 in DNA: TGTGCCTGGAGTGTACTGGATAGGGGTGCTCTCTACGAGCAGTACTTC.

This chain connects TRBV14 to TRBJ2-7; a weak D match, TRBD2 (6 bases). The germline CDR1 and CDR2 sequences are SGHDN and FVKESK. This CDR3 is 16 amino acids long. V lost 4 bases and J 4 bases, leaving 20 bases between the germline ends. The CDR3 region is CASSPWTSWTIYEQYF. As DNA, the CDR3 is TGTGCCAGCAGCCCGTGGACATCCTGGACTATATACGAGCAGTACTTC.

This clone was counted between two and nine times. This sequence joins TRBV19 and TRBJ1-1; possible D gene TRBD1, 6 bases. V shed 3 bases and J shed 5 bases, with 13 bases lying between them. The CDR3 length is 14 residues. The V gene's germline CDR1 is LNHDA and CDR2 SQIVND (reference sequence). The CDR3 loop is CASSMGRGWTEAFF. As DNA, the CDR3 is TGTGCCAGTAGTATGGGAAGGGGGTGGACTGAAGCTTTCTTT.

The genes are TRBV28 and TRBJ1-2, with D possibly matching TRBD1 (6 bases). This CDR3 is built from 15 residues. The germline CDR1 and CDR2 sequences are MDHEN and SYDVKM. The ends were cut back, 6 bases at V and 3 bases at J, with 17 bases in the middle. Here the CDR3 reads CASSQGRGAYYGYTF. The CDR3 coding sequence is TGTGCCAGCAGCCAAGGGCGGGGGGCGTACTATGGCTACACCTTC.

V and J are TRBV24-1 and TRBJ2-2; D not resolved. Trimming removed 1 base from V and 10 bases from J, with 9 bases in between. This CDR3 contains 13 residues. Per germline, CDR1 KGHDR and CDR2 SFDVKD. In DNA, the CDR3 is TGTGCCACCAGTGATTTTGGGCACGAGGAGCTGTTTTTT. The encoded protein is CATSDFGHEELFF.

The genes are TRBV28 and TRBJ2-5, with TRBD2 matching 13 bases. The germline gives CDR1 MDHEN, CDR2 SYDVKM. The CDR3 totals 13 residues. V shed 8 bases and J 4 bases; nucleotides not matched to a gene: 1. DNA for the CDR3: TGTGCCAGCGGGACTAGCGGGACAGAGACCCAGTACTTC. This codes for CASGTSGTETQYF.